Below, 8 T cell receptor beta chains from the same sample are listed, as sequenced in a study of PD-L1 blockade in urothelial cancer (dated 2017 in TCRdb). The sample's time point, from its label and the paper: pretreatment peripheral blood. Library generation was performed with the immunoSEQ multiplex PCR assay. This immuneACCESS table, as held by TCRdb, lists in-frame sequences with V and J called but not all clones. Of the missing ones, under half trace to an unresolved V gene in checked studies; the others have no known cause. Counted in this sample were 130,000 or so clones; roughly 83% of them appeared once. The top ten clones comprise 2.5% to 3.5% of the sample. The sequencing used PBMCs, collected around atezolizumab (anti-PD-L1) treatment. Receptors originate from a man in his forties or fifties with urothelial cancer.

The V and J genes are TRBV5-1 and TRBJ1-4, with TRBD1 identical over 7 bases. The CDR3 is made up of 16 amino acids. Unmatched junction bases numbered 10, after V lost 4 bases and J lost 4 bases. Germline lookup yields CDR1 SGHRS and CDR2 YFSETQ. CDR3 bases: TGCGCCAGCAGCCCCGGGACAGCCACTTTTAATGAAAAACTGTTTTTT. As protein: CASSPGTATFNEKLFF.

The chain couples TRBV4-1 to TRBJ2-7; the match to TRBD2 covers 14 bases. CDR3 length equals 17 residues. Germline V CDR1 and CDR2: MGHRA, YSYEKL. With V trimmed by 4 bases and J by 3 bases, 8 bases remained unmatched. CDR3 in DNA: TGCGCCAGCAGCCGGAGCACCGGACTAGCGGGAGGCTACGAGCAGTACTTC. Amino acids: CASSRSTGLAGGYEQYF.

The rearrangement links TRBV10-3 to TRBJ2-3; D call uncertain. Germline V gene data show CDR1 as ENHRY and CDR2 as SYGVKD. V lost 6 bases and J lost 0, with 4 bases in between. The length of the CDR3 is 12 residues. In nucleotides, the CDR3 is TGTGCCATCAGCCAAAGCACAGATACGCAGTATTTT. Translating it yields CAISQSTDTQYF.

This clone was seen just once. The CDR3 sequence: CASSISSTDGYTF. CDR3 nucleotide sequence: TGCGCCAGCAGCATCTCCTCGACAGATGGCTACACCTTC. The V gene is TRBV5-1, the J gene TRBJ1-2; a possible D gene is TRBD1 (5 bases). The V and J ends lost 4 bases and 6 bases respectively, with 13 bases between them. In germline, CDR1 is SGHRS, CDR2 YFSETQ. This CDR3 has 13 amino acids.

The CDR3 here is CASRGDGFLSPDTQYF. DNA of the CDR3: TGCGCCAGCCGAGGAGATGGCTTCCTCTCCCCAGATACGCAGTATTTT. The genes are TRBV4-1 and TRBJ2-3; D gene uncertain. Germline loops: CDR1 MGHRA, CDR2 YSYEKL. CDR3 length equals 16 residues. Trimming removed 8 bases from V and 4 bases from J, with 22 bases in between.

Concerning this clone itself: This CDR3 is also generated by other DNA sequences in the sample. This chain links TRBV2 with TRBJ1-2; possibly TRBD1 for D (5 bases). Germline V lookup: CDR1 SNHLY, CDR2 FYNNEI. The CDR3 extends over 12 amino acids. V was trimmed by 7 bases and J by 4 bases, leaving 10 bases between them. The CDR3 nucleotides read TGTGCCAGCAACACAGGCTCCTATGGCTACACCTTC. Its translation: CASNTGSYGYTF.

This clone was seen just once. J is TRBJ2-1 and V is TRBV18, with a weak D call TRBD1 (6 bases). The CDR3 runs 13 residues. V was shortened by 4 bases and J by 15 bases, with 19 bases between the two germline ends. The germline CDR1 and CDR2 sequences are KGHSH and LQKENI. CDR3 region: CASSRQEMAFLFF. Written as DNA, the CDR3 is TGTGCCAGCTCACGACAGGAAATGGCCTTCTTGTTCTTC.

The chain recombines TRBV5-1 with TRBJ2-2, with 12 bases matching TRBD2. This CDR3 region has 16 residues. The V and J ends lost 4 bases and 0 bases, in that order; junction bases with no gene match: 1. Germline V gene data show CDR1 as SGHRS and CDR2 as YFSETQ. CDR3 DNA: TGCGCCAGCAGCACTAGCGGGAGGCCGAACACCGGGGAGCTGTTTTTT. Translated, it gives CASSTSGRPNTGELFF.